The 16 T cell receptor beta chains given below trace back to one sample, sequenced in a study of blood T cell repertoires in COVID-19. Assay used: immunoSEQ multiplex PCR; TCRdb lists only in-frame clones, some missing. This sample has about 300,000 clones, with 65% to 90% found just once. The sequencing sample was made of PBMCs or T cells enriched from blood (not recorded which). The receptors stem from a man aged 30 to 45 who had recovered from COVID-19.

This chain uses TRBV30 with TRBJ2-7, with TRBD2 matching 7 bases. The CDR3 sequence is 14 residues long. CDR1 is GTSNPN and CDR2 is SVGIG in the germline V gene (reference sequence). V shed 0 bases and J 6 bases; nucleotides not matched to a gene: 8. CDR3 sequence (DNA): TGTGCCTGGAGTGTAGGACATTCGGGAGGCGAGCAGTACTTC. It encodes CAWSVGHSGGEQYF.

The CDR3, as DNA: TGTGCCAGCAGCGTTAGCCCGACTAGCGGCCAAGAGACCCAGTACTTC. It yields the protein CASSVSPTSGQETQYF. The chain recombines TRBV9 with TRBJ2-5, with 9 nucleotides matching TRBD2. This CDR3 is 16 amino acids long. V dropped 2 bases and J dropped 1; count of bases not matched to a gene: 6. Germline CDR1 and CDR2: SGDLS and YYNGEE.

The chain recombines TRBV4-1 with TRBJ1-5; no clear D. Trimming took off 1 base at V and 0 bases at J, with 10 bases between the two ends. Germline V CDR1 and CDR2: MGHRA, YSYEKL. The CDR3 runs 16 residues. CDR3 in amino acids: CASSQGVTNSNQPQHF. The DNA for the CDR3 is TGCGCCAGCAGCCAAGGAGTTACCAATAGCAATCAGCCCCAGCATTTT.

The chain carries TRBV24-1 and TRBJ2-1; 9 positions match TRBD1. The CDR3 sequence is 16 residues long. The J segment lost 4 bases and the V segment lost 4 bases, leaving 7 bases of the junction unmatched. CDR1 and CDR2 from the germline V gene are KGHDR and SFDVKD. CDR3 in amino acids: CATSDPGQGLYNEQFF. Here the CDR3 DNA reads TGTGCCACCAGTGACCCGGGACAGGGTCTTTACAATGAGCAGTTCTTC.

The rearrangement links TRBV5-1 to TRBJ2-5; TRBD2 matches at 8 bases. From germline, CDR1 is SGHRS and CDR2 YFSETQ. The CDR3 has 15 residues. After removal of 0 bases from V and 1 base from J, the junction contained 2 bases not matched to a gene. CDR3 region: CASSLDLAGQETQYF. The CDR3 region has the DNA TGCGCCAGCAGCTTGGATCTAGCGGGCCAAGAGACCCAGTACTTC.

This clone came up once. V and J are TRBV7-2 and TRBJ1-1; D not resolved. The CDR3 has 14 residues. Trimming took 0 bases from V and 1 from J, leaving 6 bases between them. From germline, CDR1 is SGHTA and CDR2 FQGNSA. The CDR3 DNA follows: TGTGCCAGCAGCTTAGCGCGGGAGAACACTGAAGCTTTCTTT. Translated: CASSLARENTEAFF.

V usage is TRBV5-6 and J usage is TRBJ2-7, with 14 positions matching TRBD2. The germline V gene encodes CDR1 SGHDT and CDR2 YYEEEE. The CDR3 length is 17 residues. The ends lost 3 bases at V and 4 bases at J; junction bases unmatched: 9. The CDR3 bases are TGTGCCAGCAGCTCGGGACTAGCGGGGGACTCCTGGTACGAGCAGTACTTC. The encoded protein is CASSSGLAGDSWYEQYF.

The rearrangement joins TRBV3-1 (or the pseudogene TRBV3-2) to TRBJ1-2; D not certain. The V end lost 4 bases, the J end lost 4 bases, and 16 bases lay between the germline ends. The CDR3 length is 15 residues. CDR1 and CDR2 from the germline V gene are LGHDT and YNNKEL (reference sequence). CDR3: CASSPPTRFGYGYTF. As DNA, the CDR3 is TGTGCCAGCAGCCCTCCCACTAGGTTTGGCTATGGCTACACCTTC.

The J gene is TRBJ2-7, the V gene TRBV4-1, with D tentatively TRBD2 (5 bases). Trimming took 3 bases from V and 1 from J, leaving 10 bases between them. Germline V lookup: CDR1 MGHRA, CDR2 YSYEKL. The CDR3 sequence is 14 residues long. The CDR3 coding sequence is TGCGCCAGCAGCCACCCCGGCGGGTCCTACGAGCAGTACTTC. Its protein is CASSHPGGSYEQYF.

CDR3: CASTTDSRLQQQFF. DNA for the CDR3: TGTGCCAGTACGACCGACTCCAGACTTCAACAGCAGTTCTTC. J is TRBJ2-1 and V is TRBV19; unclear D gene. The CDR3 length is 14 residues. Trimming took off 7 bases at V and 11 bases at J, with 21 bases between the two ends. Germline V gives CDR1 LNHDA, CDR2 SQIVND (reference sequence).

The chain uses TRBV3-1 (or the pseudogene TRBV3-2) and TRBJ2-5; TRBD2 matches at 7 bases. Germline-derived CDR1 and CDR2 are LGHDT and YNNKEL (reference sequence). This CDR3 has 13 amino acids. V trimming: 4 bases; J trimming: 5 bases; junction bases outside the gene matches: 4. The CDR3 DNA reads TGTGCCAGCAGCCCCAGCGGGGCGGAGACCCAGTACTTC. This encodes CASSPSGAETQYF.

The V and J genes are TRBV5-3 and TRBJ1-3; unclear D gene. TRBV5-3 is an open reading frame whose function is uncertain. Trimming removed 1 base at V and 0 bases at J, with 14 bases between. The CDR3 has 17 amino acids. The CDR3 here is CARSLTTGGNSGNTIYF. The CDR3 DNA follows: TGTGCCAGAAGCTTGACTACTGGCGGAAACTCTGGAAACACCATATATTTT.

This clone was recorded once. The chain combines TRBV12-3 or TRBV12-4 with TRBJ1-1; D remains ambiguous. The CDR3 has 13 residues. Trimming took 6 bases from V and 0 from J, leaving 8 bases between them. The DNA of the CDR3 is TGTGCCAGCAGCTCACTAATGAACACTGAAGCTTTCTTT. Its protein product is CASSSLMNTEAFF.

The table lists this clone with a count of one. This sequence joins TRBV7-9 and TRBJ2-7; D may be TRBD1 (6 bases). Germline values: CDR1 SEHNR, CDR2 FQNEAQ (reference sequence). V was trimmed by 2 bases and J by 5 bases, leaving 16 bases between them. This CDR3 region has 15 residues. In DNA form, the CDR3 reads TGTGCCAGCAGCTTAATGGGAACCTCAGGGGACGAGCAGTACTTC. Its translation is CASSLMGTSGDEQYF.

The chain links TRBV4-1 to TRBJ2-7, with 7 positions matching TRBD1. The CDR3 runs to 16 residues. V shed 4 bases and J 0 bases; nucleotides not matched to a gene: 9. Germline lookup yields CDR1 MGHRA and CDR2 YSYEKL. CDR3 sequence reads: CASSLFDRVPSYEQYF. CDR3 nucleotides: TGCGCCAGCAGCCTTTTCGACAGGGTGCCCTCCTACGAGCAGTACTTC.

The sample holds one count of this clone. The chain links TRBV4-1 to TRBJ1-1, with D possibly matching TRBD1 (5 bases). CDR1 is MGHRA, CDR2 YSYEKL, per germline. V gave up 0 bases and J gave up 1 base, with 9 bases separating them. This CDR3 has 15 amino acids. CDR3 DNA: TGCGCCAGCAGCCAAGATGGGGGGACGAACACTGAAGCTTTCTTT. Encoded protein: CASSQDGGTNTEAFF.